These 6 T cell receptor beta chains were sequenced from one sample in a study of preoperative IRX-2 immunotherapy in early breast cancer. The protocol was immunoSEQ multiplex PCR, while the TCRdb copy is restricted to in-frame clones and leaves out a portion. The sample yields fewer than 30,000 clones, around 87% seen once. Specified treatment: preoperative locoregional IRX-2 cytokine immunotherapy. This sample was taken from a patient treated with IRX-2 immunotherapy. The source of these receptors is a human donor with breast cancer.

The chain employs TRBV20-1 and TRBJ2-5; D not resolved. This CDR3 contains 11 residues. The V gene's germline CDR1 is DFQATT and CDR2 SNEGSKA (reference sequence). Deletions cut 2 bases from V and 2 bases from J, with 3 bases between. The CDR3 DNA follows: TGCAGTGCTAGACAGCAAGAGACCCAGTACTTC. Protein: CSARQQETQYF.

V and J are TRBV4-1 and TRBJ2-7; D may be TRBD1 (6 bases). The CDR3 length is 14 residues. V gave up 3 bases and J gave up 2 bases, with 11 bases separating them. The germline V gene encodes CDR1 MGHRA and CDR2 YSYEKL. This CDR3 is CASSQGQGTYEQYF. CDR3 DNA: TGCGCCAGCAGCCAGGGTCAGGGGACCTACGAGCAGTACTTC.

The rearrangement uses TRBV6-6 and TRBJ1-5; no clear D. V lost 4 bases, J lost 1 base, and 5 bases lay in between. The CDR3 has 13 residues. Germline CDR1 is MNHNY and CDR2 is SVGAGI (reference sequence). CDR3 residues: CASSSRSNQPQHF. The CDR3 DNA follows: TGTGCCAGCAGTTCCCGGAGCAATCAGCCCCAGCATTTT.

The genes are TRBV5-8 and TRBJ2-1; no clear D. This CDR3 is 13 amino acids long. The germline gives CDR1 SGHTS, CDR2 YDEGEE. Deletions cut 0 bases from V and 4 bases from J, with 5 bases between. CDR3 sequence: CASSLDGYNEQFF. The CDR3 nucleotides are TGTGCCAGCAGCTTGGACGGTTACAATGAGCAGTTCTTC.

The chain is built from TRBV18 and TRBJ2-1; D is unclear. Germline CDR1 and CDR2: KGHSH and LQKENI. CDR3 size: 11 residues. V lost 2 bases and J lost 10, with 6 bases in between. CDR3 region: CASSPMREQFF. The DNA of the CDR3 is TGTGCCAGCTCACCAATGAGGGAGCAGTTCTTC.

The chain employs TRBV2 and TRBJ1-2; D perhaps matches TRBD1 (5 bases). CDR1 is SNHLY and CDR2 is FYNNEI in the germline V gene. CDR3 length: 15 amino acids. The germline V and J ends were trimmed by 4 bases and 4 bases, with 16 bases remaining between them. CDR3 DNA: TGTGCCAGCAGTGCAAATGGACAAGCCGTCTATGGCTACACCTTC. Amino acids: CASSANGQAVYGYTF.